This T cell receptor (beta chain) was sequenced during a study of cytomegalovirus exposure and HLA in healthy donors. The PCR contained 60 Vbeta and 13 Jbeta primers. Produced via immunoSEQ multiplex PCR; TCRdb's table is partial and in-frame only. The sample yields about 190,000 clones, about 80% seen once. Study findings and constraints: It emerged from a later analysis that several of the most significant clusters appeared to be linked to common viral pathogens.

Regarding this clone: Its antigen remains unidentified.

This receptor was identified in a woman in her late teens or twenties in good health and CMV-seropositive. What was sequenced was PBMCs.

In DNA, the CDR3 is TGTGCCAGCAGGCCTCGAGGCGGGGGGGCTCGGAAGACCCAGTACTTC. It specifies CASRPRGGGARKTQYF. J is TRBJ2-5 and V is TRBV6-6; 9 nucleotides match TRBD2. With V trimmed by 6 bases and J by 6 bases, 14 bases remained unmatched. Looked up from germline, CDR1 is MNHNY and CDR2 is SVGAGI (reference sequence). The CDR3 covers 16 residues.